The present T cell receptor beta chain was sequenced within a study of OX40 agonist ivuxolimab in advanced cancers. General notes on the study: Ivuxolimab was a fully human IgG2 agonistic monoclonal antibody targeting the costimulatory receptor OX40 (CD134). Intravenous ivuxolimab was administered to patients every 2 weeks at six dose levels: 0.01, 0.1, 0.3, 1.5, 3 and 10 mg/kg. Of the approximately 54 patients in dose escalation, approximately 20 had hepatocellular carcinoma, roughly 15 had melanoma, 9 had renal cell carcinoma and 9 had head and neck cancer. In the dose-escalation cohort, more than 80% of patients were male, and the mean age was roughly 60 years with a range of about 20 to 90. Prior anti-PD-1, anti-PD-L1 or anti-CTLA-4 therapy was permitted, and checkpoint inhibitors had been received by about 36% of dose-escalation patients. Partial responses occurred in three dose-escalation patients: two with cutaneous melanoma and one with hepatocellular carcinoma. Peripheral TCRbeta sequencing was intended to test whether TCR sequence diversity was altered and clonal T-cell expansion was caused by ivuxolimab. The paper describes the monotherapy dose-escalation part (N of about 57 patients) of the phase I trial of ivuxolimab.

Patients with autoimmune disease history or receiving systemic immunosuppression were excluded from the trial. Peripheral blood for TCR sequencing was collected from all dose cohorts at baseline, on cycle 4 day 1, and on cycle 7 day 1. The samples were taken from a phase I, first-in-human, multicenter, open-label dose-escalation trial of ivuxolimab. Adults with locally advanced or metastatic head and neck squamous cell, hepatocellular, melanoma or renal cell carcinoma were enrolled in the trial. Before TCR sequencing, CD4+ T cells and CD8+ T cells were sorted from peripheral blood as separate populations. Of note for this clone: Its antigen specificity is not known. No qualities accompany the bases; no much larger clone lies one base away.

Overall study outcomes, separate from this receptor: Clonal expansion of both CD4+ and CD8+ blood T cells was observed from baseline to week 6 at doses 0.1 to 3.0 mg/kg. After ivuxolimab, expanded clones were on average more numerous among CD8+ T cells than among CD4+ T cells. Partial responders in the 0.1-3.0 mg/kg groups had among the lowest normalized peripheral clonal expansion, especially among CD8+ T cells. Low levels of normalized T-cell clonal expansion were also seen in some nonresponding patients. Antigen specificity was not determined for the clonally expanded peripheral T cells.

Genomic DNA was isolated from the sorted cells so that the TCRbeta CDR3 region could be sequenced. The immunoSEQ Assay was used to sequence the TCRbeta CDR3 regions. Held by TCRdb, this immuneACCESS table contains in-frame sequences only and omits some clones. Under half of the omission traces to an unresolved V gene where checked; the cause of the rest is unknown. The sample table contains over 15,000 clones; only one count was recorded for around 85% of them. The ten largest clones capture about 16% of the sample. Spanning cysteine to phenylalanine, the CDR3 consists of 14 amino acids. Of all the DNA, just the CDR3 is kept, 42 bases in frame from base 1. From V the trimming removes 4 bases and from J it removes 8 bases, while the gene matches leave 7 bases of the junction unaccounted for. The germline V gene specifies SGHRS as CDR1 and YFSETQ as CDR2.

This sequence originates from an adult with an advanced solid tumor such as melanoma, head and neck, liver or kidney cancer. The chain was built from TRBV5-1 and TRBJ1-5; TRBD1 aligns with 9 central bases. The input for sequencing was CD4+ or CD8+ T cells sorted from blood, taken in a trial of the OX40 agonist ivuxolimab. The bases are TGCGCCAGCAGCATAACGGGACAGGGTGAGCCCCAGCATTTT. Its protein reads: CASSITGQGEPQHF. The CDR3 plus the reference TRBV5-1 and TRBJ1-5 genes for the other parts give the full variable domain: KAGVTQTPRYLIKTRGQQVTLSCSPISGHRSVSWYQQTPGQGLQFLFEYFSETQRNKGNFPGRFSGRQFSNSRSEMNVSTLELGDSALYLCASSITGQGEPQHFGDGTRLSIL.